This T cell receptor (beta chain) is drawn from a study of T cell responses to AZD1222 COVID-19 vaccine. About the research overall: Pooled together were second doses at about 4 or about 12 weeks.

Germline V gene sequence: CDR1 SGHTA, CDR2 FQGNSA. The CDR3 is 16 amino acids. V was clipped by 4 bases and J by 5 bases; unmatched bases: 10. About this clone: Its antigen is undetermined.

Overall study results and limits: Per reports, nearly half of all spike-specific TCRs target regions that are unmutated in variants. At baseline, seropositivity was found in only a handful of AZD1222 recipients. Spike was spanned by vaccine-associated CD4 TCRs, with dominance at 160-218 and 743-854.

Method: immunoSEQ multiplex PCR; TCRdb's copy keeps in-frame clones and lacks some. Seen here are some 130,000 clones, approximately 90% observed once, and the top ten hold 1.9%. The sequence derives from an adult in good health. Here the sequenced sample was peripheral blood, taken on day 0 of AZD1222 vaccination. This chain connects TRBV7-2 to TRBJ2-3; 9 bases map to TRBD1. CDR3 nucleotides: TGTGCCAGCAGCTCTTGGCCGGGACAGGGTAAAGATACGCAGTATTTT. Protein product: CASSSWPGQGKDTQYF.